These T cell receptor beta chains were read from a single sample in a study of T cells in Graves' hyperthyroidism and ophthalmopathy. A single record per CDR3 protein comes from TCRdb applying MiXCR to the multiplex PCR reads. This repertoire shows approximately 370,000 distinct CDR3 sequences, approximately 18% found once; its top ten account for more than 30%. The sequenced material came from blood. Receptors originate from a woman in her twenties or thirties with Graves' hyperthyroidism that later progressed to Graves' ophthalmopathy. CDR3s include the opening cysteine and the closing phenylalanine or tryptophan. D genes are given only for firm matches. Only part of the rows carry a size: once, few, many, or a class if the clone is expanded.

D gene	clone size	V gene	J gene	CDR3 protein	CDR3 DNA
TRBD1	NA	TRBV11-2	TRBJ1-4	CASSSTHRQGGEKLFF	TGTGCCAGCAGCTCAACACACAGACAGGGGGGTGAAAAACTGTTTTTT
NA	many	TRBV18	TRBJ1-1	CASSPPGRLNTEAFF	TGTGCCAGCTCACCACCGGGGCGTTTGAACACTGAAGCTTTCTTT
NA	few	TRBV9	TRBJ2-1	CASSDGGSYNEQFF	TGTGCCAGCAGCGATGGAGGCTCCTACAATGAGCAGTTCTTC
NA	NA	TRBV27	TRBJ1-1	CASSPEIWNTEAFF	TGTGCCAGCAGTCCCGAAATTTGGAACACTGAAGCTTTCTTT
TRBD1	few	TRBV3-1	TRBJ1-2	CASSLQGALAYGYTF	TGTGCCAGCAGCCTCCAGGGGGCCCTTGCCTATGGCTACACCTTC
NA	many	TRBV7-8	TRBJ1-4	CASSLRRTTNEKLFF	TGTGCCAGCAGCTTAAGACGAACTACCAATGAAAAACTGTTTTTT
NA	few	TRBV9	TRBJ2-5	CASSSSGGSWQETQYF	TGTGCCAGCAGCAGTAGTGGGGGCAGTTGGCAAGAGACCCAGTACTTC
NA	many	TRBV7-9	TRBJ2-7	CASISPGSPYEQYF	TGTGCCAGCATATCCCCGGGCTCCCCCTACGAGCAGTACTTC
NA	NA	TRBV12-3/TRBV12-4	TRBJ2-5	CASSFNVGPQTQYF	TGTGCCAGCAGTTTTAACGTCGGTCCGCAGACCCAGTACTTC
NA	few	TRBV7-8	TRBJ1-1	CASSTTARPLGNTEAFF	TGTGCCAGCAGCACGACAGCACGACCCCTCGGTAACACTGAAGCTTTCTTT
TRBD2	few	TRBV5-4	TRBJ2-7	CASSITGGPASYEQYF	TGTGCCAGCAGCATAACGGGGGGGCCCGCCTCCTACGAGCAGTACTTC
NA	many	TRBV6-2/TRBV6-3	TRBJ2-2	CASSYTVPGELFF	TGTGCCAGCAGTTATACGGTTCCCGGGGAGCTGTTTTTT
NA	many	TRBV18	TRBJ1-3	CASSPTAGSSGNTIYF	TGTGCCAGCTCACCAACCGCAGGGTCGTCTGGAAACACCATATATTTT
NA	many	TRBV4-2	TRBJ2-1	CASSQGVRATGNEQFF	TGTGCCAGCAGCCAAGGAGTCAGGGCTACGGGGAATGAGCAGTTCTTC
TRBD1	many	TRBV28	TRBJ2-5	CASHRGYQETQYF	TGTGCCAGCCACAGGGGCTACCAAGAGACCCAGTACTTC
NA	many	TRBV27	TRBJ2-3	CASSLTLPHTDTQYF	TGTGCCAGCAGTTTAACCCTACCCCACACAGATACGCAGTATTTT
TRBD1	NA	TRBV27	TRBJ2-5	CASSPWDRMKTQYF	TGTGCCAGCAGTCCCTGGGACAGGATGAAGACCCAGTACTTC
NA	NA	TRBV7-8	TRBJ2-7	CASSPTRDGTYEQYF	TGTGCCAGCAGCCCCACTCGGGACGGTACCTACGAGCAGTACTTC
TRBD1	few	TRBV19	TRBJ2-7	CASSVHRGVDEQYF	TGTGCCAGTAGTGTCCACAGGGGGGTAGACGAGCAGTACTTC
TRBD1	few	TRBV19	TRBJ1-5	CASSSDRAGRSNQPQHF	TGTGCCAGTAGTTCGGACAGGGCCGGTAGAAGCAATCAGCCCCAGCATTTT